The 9 T cell receptor beta chains below all came from one sample that was sequenced in a study of OX40 agonist ivuxolimab in advanced cancers. Assay used: immunoSEQ multiplex PCR; TCRdb lists only in-frame clones, some missing. This sample has tens of thousands of clones, with 82% found just once. Sequenced material: CD4+ or CD8+ T cells sorted from blood, taken in a trial of the OX40 agonist ivuxolimab. These receptors originate from an adult with an advanced solid tumor such as melanoma, head and neck, liver or kidney cancer.

The chain combines TRBV2 with TRBJ2-3; 9 positions match TRBD1. The V gene end was trimmed by 5 bases and the J gene end by 4 bases; junction bases not matched to a gene: 4. CDR1 and CDR2 from the germline V gene are SNHLY and FYNNEI. The CDR3 sequence is 14 residues long. Here the CDR3 reads CASSLDRGADTQYF. CDR3 sequence (DNA): TGTGCCAGCAGTTTAGACAGGGGGGCAGATACGCAGTATTTT.

V usage is TRBV9 and J usage is TRBJ1-3; D may be TRBD1 (5 bases). The CDR3 consists of 15 residues. Per germline, CDR1 SGDLS and CDR2 YYNGEE. Between the trimmed V and J ends, which lost 0 bases and 0 bases, there was a span of 7 bases. The CDR3 here is CASSVGQYSGNTIYF. The CDR3 DNA reads as TGTGCCAGCAGCGTAGGACAGTACTCTGGAAACACCATATATTTT.

The V gene is TRBV29-1, the J gene TRBJ1-1; D is possibly TRBD1 (5 bases). Germline V gene sequence: CDR1 SQVTM, CDR2 ANQGSEA. The CDR3 runs to 14 residues. The V end was cut by 5 bases, the J end by 11 bases, with 24 bases between. CDR3 coding DNA: TGCAGCGTTTTTCTCCCAGGCACCCCAGGGATGGCTTTCTTT. Its translation is CSVFLPGTPGMAFF.

This clone has only one observation. V usage is TRBV5-1 and J usage is TRBJ2-3, with D perhaps TRBD1 (5 bases). V gave up 0 bases and J gave up 4 bases, with 9 bases separating them. CDR1 is SGHRS and CDR2 is YFSETQ in the germline V gene. The CDR3 sequence is 14 residues long. CDR3 sequence: CASSLAPGPDTQYF. CDR3 bases: TGCGCCAGCAGCTTGGCCCCAGGGCCAGATACGCAGTATTTT. Complete variable domain (other parts from reference TRBV5-1 and TRBJ2-3): KAGVTQTPRYLIKTRGQQVTLSCSPISGHRSVSWYQQTPGQGLQFLFEYFSETQRNKGNFPGRFSGRQFSNSRSEMNVSTLELGDSALYLCASSLAPGPDTQYFGPGTRLTVL.

The chain uses TRBV2 and TRBJ2-2, with D hard to call. Germline V gene lookup returns CDR1 SNHLY and CDR2 FYNNEI. V lost 8 bases and J lost 7, with 17 bases in between. The CDR3 has 14 residues. The CDR3 is CASSAVVGFGELFF. CDR3 DNA: TGTGCCAGCTCAGCCGTGGTGGGTTTCGGGGAGCTGTTTTTT.

With regard to this clone: Other DNA sequences within the sample encode an identical CDR3. The genes are TRBV5-4 and TRBJ1-2; a weak D match, TRBD1 (5 bases). CDR3 length equals 16 residues. Trimming stripped 4 bases from V and 0 bases from J, with 16 bases between. Germline CDR1 SGHNT, CDR2 YYREEE (reference sequence). CDR3 amino acids: CASSPGPDKTNYGYTF. The CDR3 DNA reads TGTGCCAGCAGCCCCGGGCCGGACAAGACTAACTATGGCTACACCTTC. Full variable domain (rest looked up from reference TRBV5-4 and TRBJ1-2): ETGVTQSPTHLIKTRGQQVTLRCSSQSGHNTVSWYQQALGQGPQFIFQYYREEENGRGNFPPRFSGLQFPNYSSELNVNALELDDSALYLCASSPGPDKTNYGYTFGSGTRLTVV.

This clone came up a few times. The chain joins TRBV10-3 to TRBJ2-7; 13 bases agree with TRBD2. Germline V CDR1 and CDR2: ENHRY, SYGVKD. This CDR3 has 15 residues. The junction had 5 bases not matched to a gene; V was cut back by 4 bases and J by 5 bases. CDR3 amino acids: CAISASGTSGNEQYF. DNA for the CDR3: TGTGCCATCAGTGCCTCCGGGACTAGCGGGAACGAGCAGTACTTC.

This chain links TRBV18 with TRBJ1-5, with D possibly being TRBD1 (5 bases). This CDR3 is built from 13 residues. Between the trimmed V and J ends, which lost 3 bases and 4 bases, there was a span of 7 bases. Germline CDR1 is KGHSH and CDR2 is LQKENI. The CDR3 region is CASSPGVNQPQHF. CDR3 in DNA: TGTGCCAGCTCACCGGGGGTGAATCAGCCCCAGCATTTT.

V usage is TRBV7-2 and J usage is TRBJ1-5, with a tentative D call TRBD1 (5 bases). Germline loops: CDR1 SGHTA, CDR2 FQGNSA. There are 15 residues in the CDR3. V lost 1 base and J 0 bases, leaving 7 bases between the germline ends. CDR3: CASSLGQYSNQPQHF. CDR3 bases: TGTGCCAGCAGCTTAGGACAGTATAGCAATCAGCCCCAGCATTTT.